This TCR beta chain was sequenced in a study of response to subunit inactivated influenza vaccine (dated by TCRdb to between 2017 and 2018). For the study in its entirety: The study used deep quantitative T cell receptor repertoire profiling to track responses to a trivalent subunit inactivated influenza vaccine. Here is what the overall study found, with its caveats: The authors proposed that each seasonal influenza vaccination may bring in only a limited number of new T cells.

Reading the germline V gene gives CDR1 KGHSH and CDR2 LQKENI. The V and J ends are trimmed by 3 bases and 5 bases, leaving 13 bases between them. The CDR3 runs 14 amino acids, cysteine and phenylalanine included. The read is trimmed to its CDR3 DNA, 42 bases read in frame from base 1. This clonotype was seen a few times. Its antigen remains unidentified. Qualities for individual bases were not recorded, and no much larger clone is one base off. Library generation was performed with RT-PCR. This sample was sequenced with an Illumina HiSeq 2500. The public reads were reprocessed in TCRdb via fastp at Q25 and MiXCR, keeping in-frame beta chains. Each record represents a unique CDR3 protein, reported with the most common genes and DNA among its rows. Here the sample has hundreds of thousands of distinct CDR3 sequences; roughly 10% occur a single time. The biggest ten clones account for about a tenth of the sample.

The TCR comes from a man aged 45-60 years who received an inactivated influenza vaccine. Donor details come from another sample of the same person, matched by shared clones. Recombination linked TRBV18 to TRBJ2-5; the D gene is possibly TRBD2, with 6 bases matching. Material: PBMCs from blood, obtained on the day of vaccination. The sequenced DNA: TGTGCCAGCTCACCTATACCGGGGGAGGAGACCCAGTACTTC. This codes for CASSPIPGEETQYF.